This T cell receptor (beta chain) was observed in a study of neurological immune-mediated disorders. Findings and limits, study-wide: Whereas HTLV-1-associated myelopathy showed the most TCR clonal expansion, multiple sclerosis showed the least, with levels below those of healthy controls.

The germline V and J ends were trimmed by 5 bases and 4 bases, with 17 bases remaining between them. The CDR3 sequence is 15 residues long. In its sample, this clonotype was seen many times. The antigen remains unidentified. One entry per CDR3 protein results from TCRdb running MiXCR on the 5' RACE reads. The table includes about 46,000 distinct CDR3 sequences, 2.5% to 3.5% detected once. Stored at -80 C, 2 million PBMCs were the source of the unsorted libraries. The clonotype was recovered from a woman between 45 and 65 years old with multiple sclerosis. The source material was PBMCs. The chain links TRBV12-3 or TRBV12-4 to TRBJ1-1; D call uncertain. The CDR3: CASSQTLTLGTEAFF. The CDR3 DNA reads TGTGCCAGCAGTCAGACACTAACCTTAGGCACTGAAGCTTTCTTT.